What follows are 32 T cell receptor beta chains derived from one specimen sequenced in a study of blood T cell repertoires in COVID-19. TCRdb's table, derived via immunoSEQ multiplex PCR, lists solely in-frame clones and lacks some. The sample yields 110,000 or so clones, about nine tenths seen once. Sample: peripheral blood. The receptor source for this set is a man between 65 and 85 years old who had recovered from COVID-19.

The chain has TRBV11-2 and TRBJ2-5; TRBD1 is a possible D gene (6 bases). The V gene lost 6 bases and the J gene lost 1 base, with 18 bases spanning the gap. Germline assignment: CDR1 SGHAT and CDR2 FQNNGV. This CDR3 region has 16 residues. The CDR3 loop is CASSTGLFEFQETQYF. The CDR3 coding sequence is TGTGCCAGCAGTACAGGGCTTTTTGAATTCCAAGAGACCCAGTACTTC.

V usage is TRBV5-1 and J usage is TRBJ1-2, with D perhaps matching TRBD1 (5 bases). This CDR3 region has 15 residues. The V gene lost 2 bases and the J gene lost 4 bases, with 15 bases spanning the gap. Germline CDR1 is SGHRS and CDR2 is YFSETQ. CDR3 nucleotides: TGCGCCAGCAGCTTCGGGGGAGTAGGTGGCTATGGCTACACCTTC. Translating it yields CASSFGGVGGYGYTF.

V usage is TRBV11-2 and J usage is TRBJ2-3; weak D call: TRBD1 (6 bases). The CDR3 is 14 residues long. The germline CDR1 and CDR2 sequences are SGHAT and FQNNGV. Between the trimmed V and J ends, which lost 4 bases and 10 bases, there was a span of 18 bases. CDR3 bases: TGTGCCAGCAGCTCCGATCCCGGGACACCGGCGCAGTATTTT. It codes for CASSSDPGTPAQYF.

The V gene is TRBV10-3, the J gene TRBJ2-7; the D is unclear. The CDR3 contains 13 residues. Germline-derived CDR1 and CDR2 are ENHRY and SYGVKD. The V gene lost 6 bases and the J gene lost 0 bases, with 9 bases spanning the gap. As DNA, the CDR3 is TGTGCCATCAGAGTACAGAGCTCCTACGAGCAGTACTTC. Protein: CAIRVQSSYEQYF.

This clone turned up a few times. In DNA, the CDR3 is TGTGCCAGCTCACCAAGAGGCGCGGGAGAGAACACTGAAGCTTTCTTT. It is translated as CASSPRGAGENTEAFF. This rearrangement joins TRBV18 to TRBJ1-1, with D hard to call. CDR1 is KGHSH, CDR2 LQKENI, per germline. The CDR3 covers 16 residues. V was shortened by 2 bases and J by 1 base, with 14 bases between the two germline ends.

This chain links TRBV5-1 with TRBJ1-1; 12 positions agree with TRBD1. With 4 bases clipped from V and 5 bases from J, the junction kept 3 bases outside the gene matches. The CDR3 is made up of 14 amino acids. Germline CDR1 reads SGHRS; CDR2 reads YFSETQ. CDR3 in amino acids: CASSRGQGATEAFF. CDR3 DNA sequence: TGCGCCAGCAGCCGGGGACAGGGGGCTACTGAAGCTTTCTTT. Supplemented by reference TRBV5-1 and TRBJ1-1, the full variable domain reads KAGVTQTPRYLIKTRGQQVTLSCSPISGHRSVSWYQQTPGQGLQFLFEYFSETQRNKGNFPGRFSGRQFSNSRSEMNVSTLELGDSALYLCASSRGQGATEAFFGQGTRLTVV.

The rearrangement links TRBV30 to TRBJ2-1, with D possibly being TRBD2 (5 bases). This CDR3 contains 13 residues. The germline CDR1 and CDR2 sequences are GTSNPN and SVGIG (reference sequence). V was shortened by 3 bases and J by 2 bases, with 8 bases between the two germline ends. CDR3 sequence (DNA): TGTGCCTGGAGCCTGGGAGCCTACAATGAGCAGTTCTTC. Translation gives CAWSLGAYNEQFF.

The chain couples TRBV10-3 to TRBJ2-3; 10 positions agree with TRBD2. Losses at the gene ends were 3 bases for V and 3 bases for J; bases not matched to a gene: 0. CDR1 ENHRY and CDR2 SYGVKD come from the germline V gene. This CDR3 spans 14 amino acids. CDR3 nucleotide sequence: TGTGCCATCAGTGAACTAGCGGGAACAGATACGCAGTATTTT. Encoded protein: CAISELAGTDTQYF.

The chain employs TRBV7-3 and TRBJ2-7, with a weak D call TRBD1 (6 bases). V gave up 3 bases and J gave up 6 bases, with 9 bases separating them. CDR3 length: 12 amino acids. The V gene's germline CDR1 is SGHTA and CDR2 FQGTGA. The CDR3 DNA sequence: TGTGCCAGCAGCTTCAGGGGTGGCGAGCAGTACTTC. This encodes CASSFRGGEQYF.

The J gene is TRBJ2-7, the V gene TRBV10-3, with 7 bases aligning to TRBD2. This CDR3 spans 13 amino acids. Germline assignment: CDR1 ENHRY and CDR2 SYGVKD. With 8 bases clipped from V and 0 bases from J, the junction kept 4 bases outside the gene matches. The CDR3 region is CAIWDYVSYEQYF. The CDR3 nucleotides are TGTGCCATCTGGGACTACGTCTCCTACGAGCAGTACTTC.

V gene TRBV21-1 combines with J gene TRBJ1-2; the D call TRBD1 from the table was never checked on the DNA. TRBV21-1 is tagged as a pseudogene. The CDR3 contains 16 residues. The CDR3 DNA reads TGTGCCAGCAGCAAAGAGGGCGGCAGGGGATCCTATGGCTACACCTTC. It codes for CASSKEGGRGSYGYTF.

The V and J genes are TRBV11-2 and TRBJ2-1; possibly TRBD2 for D (6 bases). The V gene lost 2 bases and the J gene lost 2 bases, with 10 bases spanning the gap. Germline assignment: CDR1 SGHAT and CDR2 FQNNGV. The CDR3 is made up of 15 amino acids. CDR3 nucleotide sequence: TGTGCCAGCAGCTTATTGGGACTTGCCTACAATGAGCAGTTCTTC. It encodes CASSLLGLAYNEQFF.

The J gene is TRBJ1-5, the V gene TRBV19; D is unclear. Germline V lookup: CDR1 LNHDA, CDR2 SQIVND (reference sequence). V was clipped by 4 bases and J by 2 bases, with 12 bases between them. The CDR3 contains 15 residues. CDR3 protein: CASSTGNFGNQPQHF. CDR3 DNA sequence: TGTGCCAGTAGTACCGGGAACTTCGGCAATCAGCCCCAGCATTTT.

This chain links TRBV18 with TRBJ1-1; D might be TRBD1 (6 bases). Looked up from germline, CDR1 is KGHSH and CDR2 is LQKENI. V was clipped by 2 bases and J by 2 bases, with 15 bases between them. The CDR3 is made up of 16 amino acids. CDR3 residues: CASSPSYGTINTEAFF. In DNA, the CDR3 is TGTGCCAGCTCACCATCCTACGGGACAATAAACACTGAAGCTTTCTTT.

The chain links TRBV4-1 to TRBJ2-1; the D gene is possibly TRBD2 (6 bases). V lost 1 base and J lost 3, with 13 bases in between. Germline CDR1 MGHRA, CDR2 YSYEKL. This CDR3 is 16 amino acids long. The CDR3 nucleotides read TGCGCCAGCAGCCAAGTAGCGGTGCAACTCTACAATGAGCAGTTCTTC. As protein: CASSQVAVQLYNEQFF.

The chain employs TRBV5-1 and TRBJ2-7, with D maybe TRBD1 (6 bases). The CDR3 spans 14 residues. Trimming removed 0 bases at V and 6 bases at J, with 13 bases between. CDR1 and CDR2 from the germline V gene are SGHRS and YFSETQ. CDR3 sequence (DNA): TGCGCCAGCAGCTTGGCGTCAGGGGTTCTCGAGCAGTACTTC. Protein: CASSLASGVLEQYF.

This clone was observed a handful of times. This rearrangement joins TRBV5-4 to TRBJ2-7; 10 bases map to TRBD1. Unmatched junction bases numbered 11, after V lost 3 bases and J lost 5 bases. Germline CDR1 and CDR2: SGHNT and YYREEE (reference sequence). The CDR3 runs to 16 residues. The DNA for the CDR3 is TGTGCCAGCAGCTCACCTATTGGACAGGGGGGGAACGAGCAGTACTTC. Amino acids: CASSSPIGQGGNEQYF.

The genes are TRBV28 and TRBJ2-2, with 8 bases fitting TRBD2. The V and J ends lost 2 bases and 6 bases, in that order; junction bases with no gene match: 2. The CDR3 totals 14 residues. CDR1 is MDHEN, CDR2 SYDVKM, per germline. The CDR3: CASSLSGSPGELFF. In nucleotides, the CDR3 is TGTGCCAGCAGTTTAAGCGGGAGTCCCGGGGAGCTGTTTTTT.

The chain carries TRBV5-1 and TRBJ2-5, with D tentatively TRBD2 (6 bases). The CDR3 loop spans 15 amino acids. Trimming removed 0 bases at V and 3 bases at J, with 12 bases between. Germline CDR1 SGHRS, CDR2 YFSETQ. CDR3 region: CASSLAVGGEETQYF. CDR3 coding DNA: TGCGCCAGCAGCTTGGCCGTCGGGGGAGAAGAGACCCAGTACTTC.

V and J are TRBV28 and TRBJ1-5, with TRBD1 matching over 8 bases. Germline V CDR1 and CDR2: MDHEN, SYDVKM. This CDR3 region has 14 residues. Trimming at V came to 1 base and at J to 6 bases, leaving 2 bases not matched to a gene. The DNA of the CDR3 is TGTGCCAGCAGTTTATACAGGGGGGGTCAGCCCCAGCATTTT. Its protein product is CASSLYRGGQPQHF.

The chain employs TRBV11-2 and TRBJ2-7; the D gene is possibly TRBD2 (6 bases). Trimming took 5 bases from V and 0 from J, leaving 20 bases between them. Germline V gene lookup returns CDR1 SGHAT and CDR2 FQNNGV. CDR3 length: 17 amino acids. CDR3 in DNA: TGTGCCAGCAGCGAAGCCCGGACTACAACTCTCTCCTACGAGCAGTACTTC. Translated: CASSEARTTTLSYEQYF. Drawing the rest from reference TRBV11-2 and TRBJ2-7, the complete variable domain is EAGVAQSPRYKIIEKRQSVAFWCNPISGHATLYWYQQILGQGPKLLIQFQNNGVVDDSQLPKDRFSAERLKGVDSTLKIQPAKLEDSAVYLCASSEARTTTLSYEQYFGPGTRLTVT.

The J gene is TRBJ2-5, the V gene TRBV5-1, with D hard to call. This CDR3 has 14 residues. Deletions cut 5 bases from V and 5 bases from J, with 16 bases between. Germline V gene data show CDR1 as SGHRS and CDR2 as YFSETQ. This CDR3 reads CASRDPAIGETQYF. The CDR3 DNA reads TGCGCCAGCAGAGATCCCGCGATCGGGGAGACCCAGTACTTC.

The rearrangement joins TRBV9 to TRBJ2-7; 7 bases align to TRBD2. Losses at the gene ends were 4 bases for V and 6 bases for J; bases not matched to a gene: 13. CDR1 SGDLS and CDR2 YYNGEE come from the germline V gene. This CDR3 comprises 15 residues. In nucleotides, the CDR3 is TGTGCCAGCAGCCCCCGACTAGCCGCCTTGGGCGAGCAGTACTTC. Translation: CASSPRLAALGEQYF.

The gene calls are TRBV5-4 and TRBJ2-5, with TRBD1 identical over 8 bases. Germline V CDR1 and CDR2: SGHNT, YYREEE (reference sequence). The CDR3 is 15 residues long. Trimming took 0 bases from V and 4 from J; bases not matched to a gene: 5. This CDR3 is CASSLVQGASETQYF. Written as DNA, the CDR3 is TGTGCCAGCAGCTTGGTCCAGGGGGCCTCAGAGACCCAGTACTTC.

This chain uses TRBV12-3 or TRBV12-4 with TRBJ2-1; 7 positions match TRBD2. V was pared by 8 bases and J by 4 bases, with 5 bases of the junction left unmatched. The CDR3 spans 13 residues. CDR3 residues: CASGGGGYNEQFF. Here the CDR3 DNA reads TGTGCCAGCGGGGGGGGAGGGTACAATGAGCAGTTCTTC.

This clone showed up just once. V and J are TRBV4-3 and TRBJ2-6; the D gene is possibly TRBD2 (6 bases). Germline assignment: CDR1 LGHNA and CDR2 YSLEER. V was pared by 0 bases and J by 0 bases, with 9 bases between. This CDR3 comprises 17 residues. This chain's CDR3 is CASSQEYGGSGANVLTF. CDR3 bases: TGCGCCAGCAGCCAAGAATACGGGGGCTCTGGGGCCAACGTCCTGACTTTC.

The CDR3 region is CASSLRKGGGDTQYF. CDR3 sequence (DNA): TGTGCCAGCAGCTTAAGGAAGGGGGGAGGGGATACGCAGTATTTT. V gene TRBV7-2 combines with J gene TRBJ2-3, with a possible D match to TRBD2 (7 bases). The CDR3 is 15 amino acids. Trimming took off 2 bases at V and 6 bases at J, with 15 bases between the two ends. CDR1 and CDR2 (germline): SGHTA, FQGNSA.

V usage is TRBV7-9 and J usage is TRBJ1-1; 10 bases align to TRBD1. The germline CDR1 and CDR2 sequences are SEHNR and FQNEAQ (reference sequence). V lost 4 bases and J lost 7; bases outside the gene matches: 6. The CDR3 contains 14 residues. The CDR3 is CASSSDRGRDEAFF. The CDR3 nucleotides read TGTGCCAGCAGCTCGGACAGGGGGAGGGATGAAGCTTTCTTT. Full variable domain (rest looked up from reference TRBV7-9 and TRBJ1-1): DTGVSQNPRHKITKRGQNVTFRCDPISEHNRLYWYRQTLGQGPEFLTYFQNEAQLEKSRLLSDRFSAERPKGSFSTLEIQRTEQGDSAMYLCASSSDRGRDEAFFGQGTRLTVV.

The genes are TRBV7-3 and TRBJ2-5, with D perhaps matching TRBD1 (6 bases). Germline V gene sequence: CDR1 SGHTA, CDR2 FQGTGA. The length of the CDR3 is 15 residues. Trimming took 4 bases from V and 3 from J, leaving 15 bases between them. The CDR3 coding sequence is TGTGCCAGCAGCTACCGGAGTCAGGGGAAAGAGACCCAGTACTTC. This codes for CASSYRSQGKETQYF.

This clone was seen only a few times. The chain is built from TRBV4-1 and TRBJ1-5; D not certain. Germline V lookup: CDR1 MGHRA, CDR2 YSYEKL. The ends were cut back, 0 bases at V and 4 bases at J, with 4 bases in the middle. There are 13 residues in the CDR3. CDR3 nucleotides: TGCGCCAGCAGCCAAGACCCGAATCAGCCCCAGCATTTT. Its translation is CASSQDPNQPQHF.

V is TRBV30 and J is TRBJ1-6; 7 nucleotides line up with TRBD1. This CDR3 has 18 amino acids. V shed 2 bases, J shed 0 bases, and the junction held 10 bases outside the gene matches. Germline V gene data show CDR1 as GTSNPN and CDR2 as SVGIG (reference sequence). This CDR3 is CAWSSIRDSSSYNSPLHF. The CDR3 DNA follows: TGTGCCTGGAGTTCCATACGGGACAGTAGCTCCTATAATTCACCCCTCCACTTT.

This clone turned up a few times. This rearrangement joins TRBV6-4 to TRBJ1-3; 8 nucleotides agree with TRBD1. Trimming removed 2 bases from V and 0 bases from J; junction bases left unmatched: 15. The germline V gene has CDR1 MRHNA and CDR2 SNTAGT. The CDR3 is made up of 20 amino acids. CDR3 in DNA: TGTGCCAGCAGTGACGCCGACAGGGGCACGGCGCATAACTCTGGAAACACCATATATTTT. The encoded protein is CASSDADRGTAHNSGNTIYF.